This is a list of T cell receptor beta chains from one sample in a study of T cell repertoires in cytomegalovirus infection. TCRdb reprocessed the reads with MiXCR, giving one entry per CDR3 protein. The data hold about 70,000 distinct CDR3 sequences, with roughly 20% observed a single time. Their cognate antigens are unknown. The sample was CD8+ T cells from cultured PBMCs, taken from culture after CMV antigen stimulation. The receptors were gathered from a human donor in good health (CMV status not recorded). Some clones in this sample may be carry-over from other donors' samples. Both conserved end residues are part of each CDR3. A D gene is named only where the DNA matches it firmly. A clone size is listed for some rows: how often the clone was seen (once, few, many), or a class if it is expanded.

CDR3: CSALTSGGTGELFF
DNA: TGCAGTGCTCTTACTAGCGGGGGAACCGGGGAGCTGTTTTTT
J: TRBJ2-2
D: TRBD2
size: NA
V: TRBV20-1

CDR3: CASSDPMANYGYTF
DNA: TGTGCCAGCAGCGACCCCATGGCTAACTATGGCTACACCTTC
J: TRBJ1-2
D: NA
size: NA
V: TRBV9

CDR3: CSAKNGGAEETQYF
DNA: TGCAGTGCAAAAAACGGGGGGGCGGAGGAGACCCAGTACTTC
J: TRBJ2-5
D: TRBD2
size: few
V: TRBV20-1

CDR3: CASSPRKSGTYGANVLTF
DNA: TGTGCCAGCAGCCCGAGGAAATCAGGGACTTACGGGGCCAACGTCCTGACTTTC
J: TRBJ2-6
D: NA
size: NA
V: TRBV7-6

CDR3: CASSLEAVPSTDTQYF
DNA: TGTGCCAGCAGCTTAGAAGCGGTCCCCAGCACAGATACGCAGTATTTT
J: TRBJ2-3
D: NA
size: NA
V: TRBV7-2

CDR3: CAISERTDYGYTF
DNA: TGTGCCATCAGTGAGAGGACGGACTATGGCTACACCTTC
J: TRBJ1-2
D: NA
size: NA
V: TRBV10-3

CDR3: CASSFRANTGELFF
DNA: TGTGCCAGCAGCTTCAGAGCGAACACCGGGGAGCTGTTTTTT
J: TRBJ2-2
D: NA
size: many
V: TRBV7-9

CDR3: CASSNRDRGSSTF
DNA: TGTGCCAGCAGTAACCGGGACCGCGGCAGTAGCACCTTC
J: TRBJ1-2
D: NA
size: few
V: TRBV6-1

CDR3: CASSLEGQESVGNEQFF
DNA: TGTGCCAGCAGCTTAGAGGGACAGGAAAGTGTAGGAAATGAGCAGTTCTTC
J: TRBJ2-1
D: TRBD1
size: once
V: TRBV7-9

CDR3: CASSFRGGTEAFF
DNA: TGTGCCAGCAGCTTCAGGGGGGGGACTGAAGCTTTCTTT
J: TRBJ1-1
D: TRBD1
size: few
V: TRBV7-8

CDR3: CASSSTANTGELFF
DNA: TGTGCCAGCAGCTCGACAGCGAACACCGGGGAGCTGTTTTTT
J: TRBJ2-2
D: NA
size: NA
V: TRBV7-9

CDR3: CASSQDSLGTGSYEQYF
DNA: TGCGCCAGCAGCCAAGACAGCCTCGGGACAGGATCCTACGAGCAGTACTTC
J: TRBJ2-7
D: TRBD1
size: NA
V: TRBV4-3

CDR3: CASSAWDVSNYGYTF
DNA: TGTGCCAGCAGCGCATGGGACGTTTCTAACTATGGCTACACCTTC
J: TRBJ1-2
D: NA
size: few
V: TRBV6-1

CDR3: CASSLGQGGSPLHF
DNA: TGTGCCAGCAGCTTGGGACAGGGGGGTTCACCCCTCCACTTT
J: TRBJ1-6
D: TRBD1
size: few
V: TRBV5-8

CDR3: CASSYSKGGNTEAFF
DNA: TGTGCCAGCAGTTACTCGAAGGGGGGTAACACTGAAGCTTTCTTT
J: TRBJ1-1
D: NA
size: NA
V: TRBV6-5

CDR3: CASSQSGTGELFF
DNA: TGTGCCAGCAGCCAATCAGGGACCGGGGAGCTGTTTTTT
J: TRBJ2-2
D: NA
size: few
V: TRBV14

CDR3: CASSSSTGADEKLFF
DNA: TGTGCCAGCAGCTCCTCGACAGGGGCGGACGAAAAACTGTTTTTT
J: TRBJ1-4
D: TRBD1
size: NA
V: TRBV7-6

CDR3: CASSQAADTQYF
DNA: TGTGCCAGCAGCCAAGCGGCAGATACGCAGTATTTT
J: TRBJ2-3
D: NA
size: few
V: TRBV14

CDR3: CASSRTGYSNEQFF
DNA: TGCGCCAGCTCCAGAACAGGCTACTCAAATGAGCAGTTCTTC
J: TRBJ2-1
D: NA
size: few
V: TRBV10-2

CDR3: CAISGSAGTGEGEQYF
DNA: TGTGCCATCAGTGGGTCAGCGGGGACAGGGGAAGGCGAGCAGTACTTC
J: TRBJ2-7
D: TRBD1
size: few
V: TRBV10-3

CDR3: CASSSLGAGFSDTQYF
DNA: TGTGCCAGCAGCTCTCTCGGGGCGGGGTTTTCCGATACGCAGTATTTT
J: TRBJ2-3
D: NA
size: few
V: TRBV7-2

CDR3: CASAGGGGGFEAFF
DNA: TGTGCCAGCGCTGGAGGGGGCGGAGGGTTTGAAGCTTTCTTT
J: TRBJ1-1
D: TRBD1
size: NA
V: TRBV27

CDR3: CASSGRQGPNSPLHF
DNA: TGTGCCAGCAGTGGACGACAGGGCCCTAATTCACCCCTCCACTTT
J: TRBJ1-6
D: TRBD1
size: NA
V: TRBV2

CDR3: CASSLRRGGTDTQYF
DNA: TGTGCCAGCAGTCTACGGAGGGGGGGCACAGATACGCAGTATTTT
J: TRBJ2-3
D: NA
size: NA
V: TRBV6-5

CDR3: CASSLNRKPGLGAEAFF
DNA: TGTGCCAGCAGCTTAAACAGAAAACCGGGGCTGGGGGCTGAAGCTTTCTTT
J: TRBJ1-1
D: NA
size: NA
V: TRBV7-2

CDR3: CASSPGQGENTEAFF
DNA: TGTGCCAGCAGCCCAGGACAGGGCGAGAACACTGAAGCTTTCTTT
J: TRBJ1-1
D: TRBD1
size: few
V: TRBV7-8

CDR3: CASSLNQGAGTDTQYF
DNA: TGTGCCAGCAGCTTAAATCAGGGGGCGGGCACAGATACGCAGTATTTT
J: TRBJ2-3
D: TRBD1
size: few
V: TRBV7-2

CDR3: CASSYSRDYNSPLHF
DNA: TGTGCCAGCAGTTACTCGAGGGACTATAATTCACCCCTCCACTTT
J: TRBJ1-6
D: NA
size: few
V: TRBV6-5

CDR3: CASSLAGSRNEQFF
DNA: TGTGCCAGCAGTTTAGCTGGAAGTCGCAATGAGCAGTTCTTC
J: TRBJ2-1
D: NA
size: NA
V: TRBV12-3/TRBV12-4

CDR3: CASSEAPTLHF
DNA: TGTGCCAGCAGTGAAGCTCCAACCCTCCACTTT
J: TRBJ1-6
D: NA
size: few
V: TRBV2

CDR3: CASSPTGFVYNEQFF
DNA: TGTGCCAGCAGTCCGACAGGGTTCGTTTACAATGAGCAGTTCTTC
J: TRBJ2-1
D: TRBD1
size: few
V: TRBV6-2/TRBV6-3

CDR3: CASSLVSSLQWETQYF
DNA: TGTGCCAGCAGCTTAGTTTCGAGCCTCCAGTGGGAGACCCAGTACTTC
J: TRBJ2-5
D: NA
size: few
V: TRBV7-8

CDR3: CASSDGYTEAFF
DNA: TGTGCCAGCAGCGACGGATACACTGAAGCTTTCTTT
J: TRBJ1-1
D: NA
size: NA
V: TRBV9

CDR3: CASSVGDSSYEQYF
DNA: TGTGCCAGCAGCGTAGGGGACAGCTCCTACGAGCAGTACTTC
J: TRBJ2-7
D: TRBD1
size: once
V: TRBV9

CDR3: CASILPGARNTEAFF
DNA: TGTGCCAGCATCCTTCCCGGGGCCAGGAACACTGAAGCTTTCTTT
J: TRBJ1-1
D: NA
size: NA
V: TRBV6-1

CDR3: CASLQGSSYNEQFF
DNA: TGTGCCAGCTTACAGGGGAGCTCCTACAATGAGCAGTTCTTC
J: TRBJ2-1
D: TRBD1
size: NA
V: TRBV11-1

CDR3: CASSLYGTEAFF
DNA: TGCGCCAGCAGCTTGTACGGCACTGAAGCTTTCTTT
J: TRBJ1-1
D: NA
size: NA
V: TRBV5-1

CDR3: CASSPPSLGEQFF
DNA: TGTGCCAGCAGCCCCCCCAGTTTAGGGGAGCAGTTCTTC
J: TRBJ2-1
D: NA
size: few
V: TRBV7-2

CDR3: CASSYRDVNTGELFF
DNA: TGTGCCAGCAGTTACCGGGACGTGAACACCGGGGAGCTGTTTTTT
J: TRBJ2-2
D: NA
size: NA
V: TRBV12-3/TRBV12-4

CDR3: CASSWWGTDSTYSYEQYF
DNA: TGTGCCAGCAGTTGGTGGGGGACAGACTCAACCTACTCCTACGAGCAGTACTTC
J: TRBJ2-7
D: TRBD1
size: NA
V: TRBV28

CDR3: CASSVESGPEAFF
DNA: TGTGCCAGCAGCGTAGAGTCGGGACCCGAAGCTTTCTTT
J: TRBJ1-1
D: NA
size: NA
V: TRBV9

CDR3: CASSSETGPTNYGYTF
DNA: TGTGCCAGCAGCTCGGAGACAGGGCCCACTAACTATGGCTACACCTTC
J: TRBJ1-2
D: TRBD1
size: few
V: TRBV11-2

CDR3: CASIPTDNYGYTF
DNA: TGTGCCAGCATCCCGACAGATAACTATGGCTACACCTTC
J: TRBJ1-2
D: NA
size: NA
V: TRBV2

CDR3: CASSSGRRNQPQHF
DNA: TGTGCCAGCAGTTCGGGGAGAAGGAATCAGCCCCAGCATTTT
J: TRBJ1-5
D: NA
size: NA
V: TRBV6-2/TRBV6-3

CDR3: CASSFLGPYEQYF
DNA: TGTGCCAGCAGTTTCCTTGGCCCCTACGAGCAGTACTTC
J: TRBJ2-7
D: NA
size: few
V: TRBV12-3/TRBV12-4

CDR3: CASSHGTGGAGDTQYF
DNA: TGTGCCAGCAGCCACGGGACAGGGGGCGCCGGAGATACGCAGTATTTT
J: TRBJ2-3
D: TRBD1
size: NA
V: TRBV7-8

CDR3: CASFGGTEAFF
DNA: TGTGCCAGCTTCGGAGGTACTGAAGCTTTCTTT
J: TRBJ1-1
D: NA
size: NA
V: TRBV6-2/TRBV6-3

CDR3: CASSLLQENYEQYF
DNA: TGTGCCAGCAGCTTGTTGCAGGAAAACTACGAGCAGTACTTC
J: TRBJ2-7
D: NA
size: NA
V: TRBV5-4

CDR3: CASSPGLAGGTGELFF
DNA: TGTGCCAGCAGCCCTGGACTAGCGGGGGGCACCGGGGAGCTGTTTTTT
J: TRBJ2-2
D: TRBD2
size: few
V: TRBV7-9

CDR3: CASSLGATIYF
DNA: TGTGCCAGCAGTCTGGGGGCCACCATATATTTT
J: TRBJ1-3
D: NA
size: NA
V: TRBV12-3/TRBV12-4

CDR3: CASSRGGASQPQHF
DNA: TGTGCCAGCAGCCGAGGGGGGGCAAGTCAGCCCCAGCATTTT
J: TRBJ1-5
D: NA
size: NA
V: TRBV11-2

CDR3: CAISEVESYTF
DNA: TGTGCCATCAGTGAGGTTGAGAGCTACACCTTC
J: TRBJ1-2
D: NA
size: NA
V: TRBV10-3

CDR3: CASSQGNEQFF
DNA: TGCGCCAGCAGCCAGGGGAATGAGCAGTTCTTC
J: TRBJ2-1
D: NA
size: NA
V: TRBV4-1

CDR3: CASSSLSGTYTDTQYF
DNA: TGTGCCAGCAGTTCACTTAGCGGAACATACACAGATACGCAGTATTTT
J: TRBJ2-3
D: NA
size: NA
V: TRBV6-1

CDR3: CASRSPGVANVLTF
DNA: TGTGCCAGCAGATCCCCCGGAGTAGCCAACGTCCTGACTTTC
J: TRBJ2-6
D: NA
size: NA
V: TRBV7-9

CDR3: CASSSRQGVSYEQYF
DNA: TGTGCCAGCAGCTCCCGACAGGGCGTTTCCTACGAGCAGTACTTC
J: TRBJ2-7
D: TRBD1
size: few
V: TRBV7-8

CDR3: CASSPRPAASGGPQTDTQYF
DNA: TGTGCCAGCAGCCCCCGTCCGGCGGCTAGCGGGGGGCCACAGACAGATACGCAGTATTTT
J: TRBJ2-3
D: TRBD2
size: NA
V: TRBV7-2

CDR3: CASRIPSTDTQYF
DNA: TGTGCCAGCAGGATCCCTAGCACAGATACGCAGTATTTT
J: TRBJ2-3
D: NA
size: NA
V: TRBV27

CDR3: CASSLGTGGFNYGYTF
DNA: TGCGCCAGCAGCCTCGGGACAGGGGGGTTTAACTATGGCTACACCTTC
J: TRBJ1-2
D: TRBD1
size: NA
V: TRBV5-1

CDR3: CASSLDRSGNQPQHF
DNA: TGTGCCAGCAGTTTGGACCGTAGCGGGAATCAGCCCCAGCATTTT
J: TRBJ1-5
D: NA
size: NA
V: TRBV12-3/TRBV12-4